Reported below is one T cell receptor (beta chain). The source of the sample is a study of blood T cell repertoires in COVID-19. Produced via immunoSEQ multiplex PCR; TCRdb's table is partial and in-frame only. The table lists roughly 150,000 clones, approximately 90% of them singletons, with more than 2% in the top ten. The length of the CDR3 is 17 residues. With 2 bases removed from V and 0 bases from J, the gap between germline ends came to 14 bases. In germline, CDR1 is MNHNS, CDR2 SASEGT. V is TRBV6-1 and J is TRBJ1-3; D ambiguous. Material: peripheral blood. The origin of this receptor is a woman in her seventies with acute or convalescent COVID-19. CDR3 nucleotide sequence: TGTGCCAGCAGTGAACAAGCAGGAACTCTCTCTGGAAACACCATATATTTT. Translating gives CASSEQAGTLSGNTIYF.